The 9 T cell receptor beta chains reported below all come from one sample, sequenced in a study of cytomegalovirus exposure and HLA in healthy donors. PCR amplification relied on 60 Vbeta primers (plus 13 Jbeta primers). Data came from immunoSEQ multiplex PCR; TCRdb stores just in-frame clones and leaves some out. The specimen's table records roughly 200,000 clones. The material sequenced was PBMCs. These receptors were taken from a girl between 2 and 10 years old in good health and CMV-seropositive.

This chain connects TRBV10-3 to TRBJ1-1, with D possibly TRBD1 on 5 matching bases. The length of the CDR3 is 14 residues. V was pared by 1 base and J by 5 bases, with 11 bases between. CDR1 and CDR2 (germline): ENHRY, SYGVKD. CDR3 residues: CAISEYQGGTEAFF. The DNA for the CDR3 is TGTGCCATCAGTGAGTACCAGGGAGGGACTGAAGCTTTCTTT.

V and J are TRBV5-1 and TRBJ1-2; weak D call: TRBD1 (5 bases). There are 15 residues in the CDR3. Trimming left V 0 bases short and J 5 bases short, with 14 bases between. The germline V gene has CDR1 SGHRS and CDR2 YFSETQ. The CDR3 nucleotides read TGCGCCAGCAGCTTGGGTGAAGACAGAAGGTATGGCTACACCTTC. Amino acids: CASSLGEDRRYGYTF.

This chain uses TRBV7-2 with TRBJ2-5, with D possibly being TRBD2 (7 bases). This CDR3 is built from 17 residues. V was clipped by 2 bases and J by 5 bases, with 21 bases between them. CDR1 and CDR2 from the germline V gene are SGHTA and FQGNSA. The CDR3 loop is CASSLMAGEGGGETQYF. DNA of the CDR3: TGTGCCAGCAGCTTAATGGCGGGAGAGGGCGGGGGCGAGACCCAGTACTTC.

As concerns this clone: The same CDR3 arises from other DNA sequences in this sample as well. In DNA form, the CDR3 reads TGTGCCAGTAGTATTATAGGGGGCTCGAGCACCGGGGAGCTGTTTTTT. It codes for CASSIIGGSSTGELFF. The rearrangement joins TRBV19 to TRBJ2-2; 7 nucleotides align to TRBD1. The CDR3 contains 16 residues. Germline loops: CDR1 LNHDA, CDR2 SQIVND (reference sequence). Trimming at V came to 3 bases and at J to 4 bases, leaving 8 bases not matched to a gene.

V gene TRBV15 combines with J gene TRBJ1-1; 8 nucleotides line up with TRBD1. CDR1 and CDR2 from the germline V gene are LNHNV and YYDKDF (reference sequence). The V gene end was trimmed by 3 bases and the J gene end by 2 bases; junction bases not matched to a gene: 11. The CDR3 consists of 17 residues. Here the CDR3 DNA reads TGTGCCACCAGCAGTACCGGACAGGGTGAGGGAAACACTGAAGCTTTCTTT. It is translated as CATSSTGQGEGNTEAFF. Full variable domain (missing parts from reference TRBV15 and TRBJ1-1): DAMVIQNPRYQVTQFGKPVTLSCSQTLNHNVMYWYQQKSSQAPKLLFHYYDKDFNNEADTPDNFQSRRPNTSFCFLDIRSPGLGDTAMYLCATSSTGQGEGNTEAFFGQGTRLTVV.

The chain combines TRBV6-6 with TRBJ2-3; D is perhaps TRBD2 (5 bases). The germline gives CDR1 MNHNY, CDR2 SVGAGI (reference sequence). The V gene lost 5 bases and the J gene lost 0 bases, with 12 bases spanning the gap. The CDR3 runs 15 residues. As DNA, the CDR3 is TGTGCCAGCAGTCCACATCCGGGAAGCACAGATACGCAGTATTTT. Residues: CASSPHPGSTDTQYF.

The chain couples TRBV30 to TRBJ1-1; D gene uncertain. Per germline, CDR1 GTSNPN and CDR2 SVGIG (reference sequence). V was clipped by 0 bases and J by 3 bases, with 8 bases between them. The CDR3 contains 13 residues. Written as DNA, the CDR3 is TGTGCCTGGAGTGTATCGGGGTACACTGAAGCTTTCTTT. Protein product: CAWSVSGYTEAFF.

The rearrangement joins TRBV7-9 to TRBJ2-3; possibly TRBD1 for D (7 bases). The CDR3 runs 16 residues. Germline V gene lookup returns CDR1 SEHNR and CDR2 FQNEAQ (reference sequence). Trimming took off 4 bases at V and 6 bases at J, with 20 bases between the two ends. CDR3 in DNA: TGTGCCAGCAGCTCGGGGGTTGGGACAGTCGTGGATACGCAGTATTTT. Protein sequence: CASSSGVGTVVDTQYF.

This chain uses TRBV7-8 with TRBJ2-7, with 7 bases identical to TRBD1. With V trimmed by 5 bases and J by 0 bases, 4 bases remained unmatched. In germline, CDR1 is SGHVS, CDR2 FQNEAQ. There are 14 residues in the CDR3. The CDR3 here is CASSAGDSSYEQYF. CDR3 in DNA: TGTGCCAGCAGCGCAGGGGACAGCTCCTACGAGCAGTACTTC.